Following are 5 T cell receptor beta chains from one sample sequenced in a study of Graves' ophthalmopathy and Graves' hyperthyroidism. For repertoire sequencing, the TCR beta CDR3 regions were amplified from RNA transcripts. The library came from an HTBI-primed first-round RT-PCR and a second-round multiplex PCR. TCRdb processed the multiplex PCR reads anew with MiXCR; each CDR3 protein has one entry. The sample lists a few hundred thousand distinct CDR3 sequences, roughly a sixth occurring once. The sequencing sample was made of peripheral blood. The source of these receptors is an adult man with Graves' ophthalmopathy.

This sequence joins TRBV6-1 and TRBJ2-5, with a weak D call TRBD1 (5 bases). Trimming stripped 5 bases from V and 5 bases from J, with 21 bases between. CDR3 length: 16 residues. The V gene's germline CDR1 is MNHNS and CDR2 SASEGT. The CDR3 region is CASSKVFQQGRETQYF. CDR3 in DNA: TGTGCCAGCAGTAAAGTATTTCAGCAGGGTAGGGAGACCCAGTACTTC.

In this sample, this clonotype turned up many times. This chain links TRBV2 with TRBJ2-7; D is unresolved. V lost 3 bases, J lost 3 bases, and 6 bases lay in between. The CDR3 spans 12 residues. Per the germline V gene, CDR1 is SNHLY and CDR2 is FYNNEI. The chain's CDR3 is CASSDGYYEQYF. The CDR3 region has the DNA TGTGCCAGCAGTGACGGCTACTACGAGCAGTACTTC.

This clonotype was observed at least ten times. The V gene is TRBV20-1, the J gene TRBJ2-5; 7 bases line up with TRBD2. Germline V gene sequence: CDR1 DFQATT, CDR2 SNEGSKA (reference sequence). The J segment lost 0 bases and the V segment lost 3 bases, leaving 4 bases of the junction unmatched. This CDR3 has 14 amino acids. In nucleotides, the CDR3 is TGCAGTGCTAGGGGAGGGAGGTACCAAGAGACCCAGTACTTC. Translating gives CSARGGRYQETQYF.

At least ten counts were recorded for this clonotype. The CDR3 DNA reads as TGCAGTGCTGACCACGTAGCAGATACCACAGATACGCAGTATTTT. Translation gives CSADHVADTTDTQYF. The chain employs TRBV20-1 and TRBJ2-3; no clear D gene. Trimming removed 5 bases from V and 2 bases from J, with 17 bases in between. Germline V gene data show CDR1 as DFQATT and CDR2 as SNEGSKA (reference sequence). The CDR3 spans 15 residues.

This clonotype has ten or more counts. The genes are TRBV5-1 and TRBJ2-7; D uncertain. Germline V CDR1 and CDR2: SGHRS, YFSETQ. Trimming stripped 0 bases from V and 0 bases from J, with 4 bases between. The CDR3 covers 13 residues. In DNA form, the CDR3 reads TGCGCCAGCAGCTTGGGAAACTCCTACGAGCAGTACTTC. Its translation: CASSLGNSYEQYF.